Listed below are T cell receptor beta chains from one sample, sequenced in a study of cytomegalovirus exposure and HLA in healthy donors. Sequenced by immunoSEQ multiplex PCR; TCRdb stores in-frame clones only, minus some. This sample yields some 170,000 clones, of which roughly 82% are seen a single time; about 1.6% belongs to the top ten. The source material was PBMCs. The receptors here all came from a girl aged 5-17 years in good health and CMV-seropositive. Each CDR3 is given without its conserved first and last residue. The size field is filled for only some rows; it gives once, few, many or a size class.

v_gene: TRBV5-4; abundance: NA; CDR3aa: ASSARTGYRNEQF
v_gene: TRBV5-1; abundance: few; CDR3aa: ASMDGQGDYGYT
v_gene: TRBV6-1; abundance: few; CDR3aa: ASSEELDSYNEQF
v_gene: TRBV7-2; abundance: NA; CDR3aa: ASSLAVAGTGGQETQY
v_gene: TRBV19; abundance: NA; CDR3aa: ASGGAWATPHNEQF
v_gene: TRBV5-8; abundance: few; CDR3aa: ASSLSTESLYEQY
v_gene: TRBV10-1; abundance: NA; CDR3aa: ASSASGSDYEQY
v_gene: TRBV10-3; abundance: NA; CDR3aa: AIKAGGRTGELF
v_gene: TRBV7-9; abundance: NA; CDR3aa: ASSSTRLAAKNIQY
v_gene: TRBV2; abundance: NA; CDR3aa: ASSEWGAEYEKLF
v_gene: TRBV6-1; abundance: NA; CDR3aa: ASSENRRVYEQY
v_gene: TRBV5-1; abundance: NA; CDR3aa: ASSPIVGRGYT
v_gene: TRBV5-1; abundance: NA; CDR3aa: ASSLISGAQTYNEQF
v_gene: TRBV9; abundance: NA; CDR3aa: ASSGADMDRGRINEQY
v_gene: TRBV4-2; abundance: NA; CDR3aa: ASSQAGGNQPQH
v_gene: TRBV2; abundance: NA; CDR3aa: ASRLAGGPNEQF
v_gene: TRBV4-3; abundance: NA; CDR3aa: ASSSHTGGSYNEQF
v_gene: TRBV5-1; abundance: NA; CDR3aa: ASSPRRAAIPYNEQF
v_gene: TRBV2; abundance: NA; CDR3aa: ASSGGLAGTDTQY
v_gene: TRBV6-1; abundance: NA; CDR3aa: ASSEWSSSNQPQH
v_gene: TRBV28; abundance: NA; CDR3aa: ASSGGLNEKLF
v_gene: TRBV28; abundance: NA; CDR3aa: ASSLSAGGYEQY
v_gene: TRBV2; abundance: NA; CDR3aa: ASRAQETQY
v_gene: TRBV10-3; abundance: few; CDR3aa: AISEKTGRDEAF
v_gene: TRBV14; abundance: NA; CDR3aa: ASSQDRGYTEAF
v_gene: TRBV27; abundance: NA; CDR3aa: ASSPYVAGLYNEQF
v_gene: TRBV30; abundance: few; CDR3aa: APLRGWNINPGTNEKLF
v_gene: TRBV28; abundance: NA; CDR3aa: ASSSAGTSAETQY
v_gene: TRBV6-5; abundance: NA; CDR3aa: ASRTSGGEGGELF